Listed here are 12 T cell receptor beta chains from one sample, sequenced in a study of cytomegalovirus exposure and HLA in healthy donors listed by TCRdb under 2017. Receptor amplification or capture employed the immunoSEQ multiplex PCR assay. A mixture of 60 forward primers for TCR Vbeta segments and 13 reverse primers for TCR Jbeta segments was used in the multiplex PCR. This immuneACCESS table, as held by TCRdb, lists in-frame sequences with V and J called but not all clones. Of the missing ones, under half trace to an unresolved V gene in checked studies; the others have no known cause. The table for this sample lists 150,000 or so clones; roughly four fifths of them were counted only once. The top ten constitute roughly 1.6% of the sample. The sample taken for sequencing was PBMCs. All receptors come from a man in his forties in good health and CMV-seronegative.

The rearrangement uses TRBV2 and TRBJ2-7, with TRBD1 matching over 7 bases. V was pared by 6 bases and J by 5 bases, with 13 bases of the junction left unmatched. The CDR3 covers 15 residues. Germline V gene data show CDR1 as SNHLY and CDR2 as FYNNEI. CDR3 sequence: CASRDSFRQGDEQYV. Here the CDR3 DNA reads TGTGCCAGCAGGGACTCTTTCAGACAGGGCGACGAGCAGTACGTC.

The chain employs TRBV19 and TRBJ2-3; D not certain. This CDR3 has 13 amino acids. Deletions cut 2 bases from V and 2 bases from J, with 5 bases between. The germline V gene encodes CDR1 LNHDA and CDR2 SQIVND (reference sequence). Here the CDR3 DNA reads TGTGCCAGTAGTATAATAAACACAGATACGCAGTATTTT. This gives the protein CASSIINTDTQYF.

CDR3 nucleotide sequence: TGTGCCAGCAGTGAAGCGTCCCCTCGACTAGCGGGAGGCAATGAGCAGTTCTTC. Residues: CASSEASPRLAGGNEQFF. V gene TRBV6-1 combines with J gene TRBJ2-1, with TRBD2 matching over 13 bases. The CDR3 covers 18 residues. The germline V gene encodes CDR1 MNHNS and CDR2 SASEGT. V lost 0 bases to trimming and J lost 6 bases; unmatched junction nucleotides: 8.

The chain employs TRBV10-3 and TRBJ1-2; D possibly corresponds to TRBD1 (5 bases). The V gene's germline CDR1 is ENHRY and CDR2 SYGVKD. The CDR3 totals 14 residues. V was pared by 1 base and J by 7 bases, with 13 bases between. CDR3 protein: CAISELDRGTGYTF. The CDR3 DNA is TGTGCCATCAGTGAGTTGGATAGGGGAACTGGCTACACCTTC.

The V call is TRBV11-2, the J call TRBJ1-1; no firm D call. Germline CDR1 reads SGHAT; CDR2 reads FQNNGV. CDR3 length: 14 residues. The V gene lost 2 bases and the J gene lost 1 base, with 8 bases spanning the gap. The CDR3 DNA follows: TGTGCCAGCAGCTTAACAGCCTCGAACACTGAAGCTTTCTTT. Residues: CASSLTASNTEAFF.

This clone turned up a few times. The rearrangement links TRBV7-8 to TRBJ2-7; 8 bases agree with TRBD2. Germline lookup yields CDR1 SGHVS and CDR2 FQNEAQ. This CDR3 is 18 amino acids long. Trimming removed 0 bases from V and 0 bases from J; junction bases left unmatched: 10. For the CDR3, the DNA is TGTGCCAGCAGCTTAGCGCCCAGCGGGAGTGGTTCCTCCTACGAGCAGTACTTC. Protein sequence: CASSLAPSGSGSSYEQYF.

This clone was picked up one time. CDR3 DNA sequence: TGTGCCAGCACAACCGACGGACACTACGAGCAGTACTTC. This translates into CASTTDGHYEQYF. V and J are TRBV28 and TRBJ2-7, with D possibly matching TRBD1 (5 bases). The CDR3 totals 13 residues. Germline values: CDR1 MDHEN, CDR2 SYDVKM. Trimming cost V 7 bases and J 3 bases, with 13 bases left between them.

There are a few counts of this clone. This sequence joins TRBV5-1 and TRBJ2-1, with a tentative D call TRBD1 (5 bases). The V gene's germline CDR1 is SGHRS and CDR2 YFSETQ. This CDR3 contains 12 residues. V dropped 3 bases and J dropped 8 bases, with 9 bases sitting between them. In DNA form, the CDR3 reads TGCGCCAGCAGCTACAGGTGGGATGAGCAGTTCTTC. Translating it yields CASSYRWDEQFF.

V usage is TRBV29-1 and J usage is TRBJ1-1; D remains unclear. V lost 4 bases and J lost 1, with 13 bases in between. The CDR3 is made up of 14 amino acids. Germline-derived CDR1 and CDR2 are SQVTM and ANQGSEA. CDR3: CSVVKVSGNTEAFF. For the CDR3, the DNA is TGCAGCGTTGTAAAGGTATCAGGGAACACTGAAGCTTTCTTT.

About this clone itself: The junction departs from the called germline gene at one end, perhaps through a read error. The chain combines TRBV29-1 with TRBJ2-6; TRBD1 might be the D (5 bases). Per germline, CDR1 SQVTM and CDR2 ANQGSEA. This CDR3 comprises 11 residues. CDR3 protein: CSVFGANGLTF. CDR3 DNA: TGCAGCGTTTTTGGGGCCAACGGCCTGACTTTC.

The chain couples TRBV7-3 to TRBJ2-7, with 8 bases lining up with TRBD1. V trimming: 4 bases; J trimming: 4 bases; junction bases outside the gene matches: 9. Per the germline V gene, CDR1 is SGHTA and CDR2 is FQGTGA. CDR3 length: 15 residues. The CDR3 sequence is CASSSTPGTGYEQYF. In DNA form, the CDR3 reads TGTGCCAGCAGCTCAACCCCCGGGACAGGTTACGAGCAGTACTTC.

This chain connects TRBV9 to TRBJ2-7; perhaps TRBD1 as D (6 bases). Germline CDR1 and CDR2: SGDLS and YYNGEE. The CDR3 runs to 15 residues. V was trimmed by 0 bases and J by 1 base, leaving 11 bases between them. In DNA, the CDR3 is TGTGCCAGCAGCGTAGTAACAGGGAAGTCCTACGAGCAGTACGTC. It encodes CASSVVTGKSYEQYV.